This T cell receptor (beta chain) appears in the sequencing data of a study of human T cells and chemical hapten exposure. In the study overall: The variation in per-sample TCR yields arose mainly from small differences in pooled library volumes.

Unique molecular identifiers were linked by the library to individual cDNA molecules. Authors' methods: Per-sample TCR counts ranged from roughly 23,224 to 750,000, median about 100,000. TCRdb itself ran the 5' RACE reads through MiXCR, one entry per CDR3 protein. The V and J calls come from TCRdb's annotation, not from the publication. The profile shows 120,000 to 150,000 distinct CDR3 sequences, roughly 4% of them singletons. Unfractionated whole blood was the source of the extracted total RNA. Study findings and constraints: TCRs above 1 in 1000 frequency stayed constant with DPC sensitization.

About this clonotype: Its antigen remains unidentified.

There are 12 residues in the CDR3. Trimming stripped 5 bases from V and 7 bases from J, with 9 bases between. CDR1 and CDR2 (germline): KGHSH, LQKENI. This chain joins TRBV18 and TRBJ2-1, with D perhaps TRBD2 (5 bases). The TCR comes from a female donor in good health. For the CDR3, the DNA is TGTGCCAGCTCAGCACTAGGGAATGAGCAGTTCTTC. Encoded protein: CASSALGNEQFF.